The 31 T cell receptor beta chains listed next were all sequenced from one sample in a study of high-grade serous ovarian cancer treatment subgroups. Tumor samples were obtained before definitive surgery or chemotherapy. Generated by immunoSEQ multiplex PCR, the TCRdb table keeps only in-frame clones and is missing some. The sample contains about 12,000 clones, 88% of which appear only once. The sample consisted of tumor tissue. These receptors came from a human donor with high-grade serous ovarian cancer.

CDR3 nucleotide sequence: TGCGCCAGCAGCCAAGCTTCGACCGGGGAGCTGTTTTTT. Its translation is CASSQASTGELFF. The rearrangement joins TRBV4-3 to TRBJ2-2, with unresolved D. The V and J ends lost 1 base and 5 bases respectively, with 5 bases between them. The CDR3 sequence is 13 residues long. Germline V gives CDR1 LGHNA, CDR2 YSLEER.

This chain links TRBV28 with TRBJ1-5; D not resolved. The CDR3 loop spans 15 amino acids. In germline, CDR1 is MDHEN, CDR2 SYDVKM. V gave up 7 bases and J gave up 6 bases, with 19 bases separating them. DNA of the CDR3: TGTGCCAGCATTACCTCTGGAGGGAGCCTTCAGCCCCAGCATTTT. This encodes CASITSGGSLQPQHF.

This rearrangement joins TRBV29-1 to TRBJ1-4; 7 bases are shared with TRBD1. The length of the CDR3 is 13 residues. Germline loops: CDR1 SQVTM, CDR2 ANQGSEA. J was trimmed by 7 bases and V by 2 bases; bases with no gene match: 4. The CDR3 here is CSVEPQGGEKLFF. The DNA for the CDR3 is TGCAGCGTTGAACCCCAGGGGGGTGAAAAACTGTTTTTT.

The chain employs TRBV27 and TRBJ1-2; the D gene is possibly TRBD1 (5 bases). V lost 0 bases and J 7 bases, leaving 12 bases between the germline ends. There are 14 residues in the CDR3. CDR1 is MNHEY, CDR2 SMNVEV, per germline (reference sequence). CDR3 in amino acids: CASSLSMQGGGYTF. For the CDR3, the DNA is TGTGCCAGCAGTTTATCGATGCAGGGCGGTGGCTACACCTTC.

The chain recombines TRBV28 with TRBJ1-1; perhaps TRBD1 as D (5 bases). This CDR3 region has 15 residues. Germline CDR1 and CDR2: MDHEN and SYDVKM. V gave up 6 bases and J gave up 4 bases, with 18 bases separating them. CDR3 sequence: CASSQGGGIGTEAFF. The CDR3 region has the DNA TGTGCCAGCAGCCAAGGTGGGGGGATAGGCACTGAAGCTTTCTTT. Drawing the rest from reference TRBV28 and TRBJ1-1, the complete variable domain is DVKVTQSSRYLVKRTGEKVFLECVQDMDHENMFWYRQDPGLGLRLIYFSYDVKMKEKGDIPEGYSVSREKKERFSLILESASTNQTSMYLCASSQGGGIGTEAFFGQGTRLTVV.

This chain uses TRBV6-5 with TRBJ2-7; D uncertain. Germline loops: CDR1 MNHEY, CDR2 SVGAGI. CDR3 size: 13 residues. Trimming left V 8 bases short and J 3 bases short, with 14 bases between. The CDR3 coding sequence is TGTGCCAGCCCCTGGAGAGGATGCTACGAGCAGTACTTC. It yields the protein CASPWRGCYEQYF.

This clone was observed once. The chain recombines TRBV28 with TRBJ1-5; the D gene is possibly TRBD1 (6 bases). The CDR3 totals 15 residues. Looked up from germline, CDR1 is MDHEN and CDR2 is SYDVKM. The V gene lost 4 bases and the J gene lost 5 bases, with 15 bases spanning the gap. The CDR3 is CASSSPQGMDQPQHF. The DNA of the CDR3 is TGTGCCAGCAGTTCTCCCCAGGGGATGGATCAGCCCCAGCATTTT.

The V gene is TRBV21-1, the J gene TRBJ2-3; no DNA check was done on the table's D call, TRBD1. TRBV21-1 is designated a pseudogene. The CDR3 runs 17 residues. The CDR3 spells CASSLVRQGLSTDTQYF. CDR3 sequence (DNA): TGTGCCAGCAGCTTGGTGAGACAGGGATTGAGCACAGATACGCAGTATTTT.

CDR3 residues: CSGGGTEAFF. CDR3 coding DNA: TGCAGCGGAGGGGGCACTGAAGCTTTCTTT. The genes are TRBV29-1 and TRBJ1-1; D perhaps matches TRBD1 (6 bases). The CDR3 has 10 amino acids. Germline lookup yields CDR1 SQVTM and CDR2 ANQGSEA. Trimming took 7 bases from V and 4 from J, leaving 7 bases between them.

V gene TRBV7-9 combines with J gene TRBJ2-2; TRBD2 agrees at 9 bases. This CDR3 has 17 residues. V shed 6 bases, J shed 7 bases, and the junction held 15 bases outside the gene matches. CDR1 SEHNR and CDR2 FQNEAQ come from the germline V gene (reference sequence). The CDR3, as DNA: TGTGCCAGCAGTCCGGTCCTCTTGACTAGCGGTATCGGGGAGCTGTTTTTT. This encodes CASSPVLLTSGIGELFF. Variable domain in full (rest from reference TRBV7-9 and TRBJ2-2): DTGVSQNPRHKITKRGQNVTFRCDPISEHNRLYWYRQTLGQGPEFLTYFQNEAQLEKSRLLSDRFSAERPKGSFSTLEIQRTEQGDSAMYLCASSPVLLTSGIGELFFGEGSRLTVL.

V gene TRBV28 combines with J gene TRBJ2-7; D ambiguous. V lost 7 bases to trimming and J lost 2 bases, with 15 bases between them. Germline V gives CDR1 MDHEN, CDR2 SYDVKM. This CDR3 spans 14 amino acids. In DNA, the CDR3 is TGTGCCAGCAAAGGTGGTACGGGCACCTACGAGCAGTACGTC. Its translation: CASKGGTGTYEQYV.

The chain is built from TRBV19 and TRBJ2-5; weak D call: TRBD1 (5 bases). V was trimmed by 3 bases and J by 3 bases, leaving 11 bases between them. The CDR3 is 14 amino acids. Germline CDR1 reads LNHDA; CDR2 reads SQIVND (reference sequence). The CDR3 here is CASSIGGREETQYF. The CDR3 region has the DNA TGTGCCAGTAGTATTGGTGGCAGGGAAGAGACCCAGTACTTC.

V gene TRBV6-5 combines with J gene TRBJ2-5, with 9 bases aligning to TRBD1. The CDR3 loop spans 14 amino acids. Germline values: CDR1 MNHEY, CDR2 SVGAGI. Trimming cost V 8 bases and J 3 bases; bases outside gene matches: 7. CDR3 bases: TGTGCCAGCGGGGCTCGGACAGGGGAAGAGACCCAGTACTTC. Its protein is CASGARTGEETQYF.

The chain employs TRBV4-1 and TRBJ2-1; a possible D gene is TRBD1 (5 bases). The CDR3 has 15 amino acids. Germline V gene data show CDR1 as MGHRA and CDR2 as YSYEKL. V shed 3 bases and J shed 1 base, with 10 bases lying between them. The CDR3 DNA reads TGCGCCAGCAGCCAGGAAGGGGCTTCCTACAATGAGCAGTTCTTC. The encoded protein is CASSQEGASYNEQFF.

The V and J genes are TRBV28 and TRBJ2-3; possibly TRBD1 or TRBD2 for D (5 bases each). This CDR3 comprises 17 residues. V shed 6 bases and J shed 1 base, with 20 bases lying between them. Per germline, CDR1 MDHEN and CDR2 SYDVKM. The CDR3 nucleotides are TGTGCCAGCAGCCCCCCCCGGGACGCCTCTGGCACAGATACGCAGTATTTT. Amino acids: CASSPPRDASGTDTQYF.

V and J are TRBV7-9 and TRBJ1-2; D call uncertain. The V and J ends lost 1 base and 1 base respectively, with 7 bases between them. Germline lookup yields CDR1 SEHNR and CDR2 FQNEAQ (reference sequence). The length of the CDR3 is 14 residues. The CDR3 nucleotides read TGTGCCAGCAGCTTAGGGCAGAATAACTATGGCTACACCTTC. Amino acids: CASSLGQNNYGYTF.

The CDR3: CASSLRQGAFEQFF. As DNA, the CDR3 is TGTGCCAGCAGTTTAAGACAGGGGGCTTTTGAGCAGTTCTTC. The chain joins TRBV28 to TRBJ2-1; 10 positions match TRBD1. Trimming at V came to 2 bases and at J to 9 bases, leaving 4 bases not matched to a gene. Germline CDR1 is MDHEN and CDR2 is SYDVKM. This CDR3 has 14 amino acids.

The chain employs TRBV28 and TRBJ1-1; 9 bases fit TRBD1. The CDR3 extends over 14 amino acids. The germline gives CDR1 MDHEN, CDR2 SYDVKM. Trimming took 6 bases from V and 1 from J; bases not matched to a gene: 3. The CDR3 DNA reads as TGTGCCAGCAGGACAGGGGGAGCGAACACTGAAGCTTTCTTT. This gives the protein CASRTGGANTEAFF.

The chain uses TRBV2 and TRBJ2-7; 7 bases map to TRBD1. The germline gives CDR1 SNHLY, CDR2 FYNNEI. The J segment lost 4 bases and the V segment lost 7 bases, leaving 19 bases of the junction unmatched. This CDR3 is 17 amino acids long. The CDR3 DNA follows: TGTGCCAGCACAGGGACAGACCCTAACCTCCCCTTATACGAGCAGTACTTC. Protein product: CASTGTDPNLPLYEQYF.

As for this clone: Additional DNA sequences in this sample encode the identical CDR3. The chain joins TRBV5-4 to TRBJ2-5, with D perhaps matching TRBD1 (5 bases). CDR3 size: 14 residues. Deletions cut 1 base from V and 5 bases from J, with 12 bases between. Germline loops: CDR1 SGHNT, CDR2 YYREEE (reference sequence). Written as DNA, the CDR3 is TGTGCCAGCAGCTTGAGGCAGGGTGGGGAGACCCAGTACTTC. Its translation is CASSLRQGGETQYF.

The V call is TRBV25-1, the J call TRBJ2-3; D unresolved. Germline V gene sequence: CDR1 MGHDK, CDR2 SYGVNS. The CDR3 consists of 15 residues. Trimming left V 1 base short and J 6 bases short, with 14 bases between. CDR3 DNA sequence: TGTGCCAGCAGTGAATTTAGTGGCGCGGCGGATACGCAGTATTTT. It yields the protein CASSEFSGAADTQYF.

The V and J genes are TRBV9 and TRBJ2-2, with 11 positions matching TRBD2. The CDR3 runs 15 residues. Trimming took 2 bases from V and 4 from J; bases not matched to a gene: 1. Germline CDR1 and CDR2: SGDLS and YYNGEE. The CDR3 DNA follows: TGTGCCAGCAGCGTCGGGACTAGCGGCACCGGGGAGCTGTTTTTT. Its translation is CASSVGTSGTGELFF.

This chain links TRBV13 with TRBJ1-6; weak D call: TRBD1 (5 bases). CDR3 length: 14 amino acids. CDR1 and CDR2 (germline): PRHDT, FYEKMQ (reference sequence). Trimming shortened V by 5 bases and J by 8 bases, and 13 bases separated the two germline ends. The CDR3 bases are TGTGCCAGCAGCCGGGGGGGGAAGGATTCACCCCTCCACTTT. Its translation: CASSRGGKDSPLHF.

This sequence joins TRBV10-3 and TRBJ2-1, with 9 bases identical to TRBD1. The CDR3 covers 14 residues. V lost 9 bases, J lost 0 bases, and 3 bases stayed unmatched. Per the germline V gene, CDR1 is ENHRY and CDR2 is SYGVKD. As DNA, the CDR3 is TGTGCCATTACGACAGGGGGCTCCTACAATGAGCAGTTCTTC. This codes for CAITTGGSYNEQFF.

The V call is TRBV29-1, the J call TRBJ2-2; D is uncertain. CDR3 length: 14 residues. Trimming took off 4 bases at V and 1 base at J, with 10 bases between the two ends. From germline, CDR1 is SQVTM and CDR2 ANQGSEA. As DNA, the CDR3 is TGCAGCGTTGTTTCCGGGTTGAACACCGGGGAGCTGTTTTTT. Its translation is CSVVSGLNTGELFF.

V is TRBV6-1 and J is TRBJ2-3; TRBD1 matches at 8 bases. The CDR3 runs to 12 residues. V shed 3 bases and J 9 bases; nucleotides not matched to a gene: 2. Germline values: CDR1 MNHNS, CDR2 SASEGT. DNA for the CDR3: TGTGCCAGCAGTGAGGACAGGGTGACGCAGTATTTT. Translated: CASSEDRVTQYF.

The CDR3, as DNA: TGTGCCATCAGTGACTATAGGGGGTTTGAAGGCTACACCTTC. Its protein is CAISDYRGFEGYTF. J is TRBJ1-2 and V is TRBV10-3; D might be TRBD1 (6 bases). The CDR3 length is 14 residues. Germline V gene sequence: CDR1 ENHRY, CDR2 SYGVKD. The V gene lost 3 bases and the J gene lost 8 bases, with 16 bases spanning the gap.

The chain is built from TRBV7-3 and TRBJ2-2; 8 nucleotides line up with TRBD1. This CDR3 comprises 17 residues. V shed 0 bases and J 4 bases; nucleotides not matched to a gene: 7. Germline V gene lookup returns CDR1 SGHTA and CDR2 FQGTGA. Here the CDR3 reads CASSLTTAGGGTGELFF. The CDR3 DNA is TGTGCCAGCAGCTTAACGACAGCAGGGGGCGGCACCGGGGAGCTGTTTTTT.

The J gene is TRBJ1-2, the V gene TRBV5-1, with TRBD1 as a possible D gene (5 bases). V was shortened by 0 bases and J by 5 bases, with 8 bases between the two germline ends. This CDR3 has 13 residues. The germline gives CDR1 SGHRS, CDR2 YFSETQ. The CDR3 DNA is TGCGCCAGCAGCTTGGGGACACCATATGGCTACACCTTC. It is translated as CASSLGTPYGYTF.

The genes are TRBV7-9 and TRBJ1-1; 8 bases map to TRBD1. The CDR3 is 17 residues long. Losses at the gene ends were 1 base for V and 6 bases for J; bases not matched to a gene: 13. Germline V gives CDR1 SEHNR, CDR2 FQNEAQ (reference sequence). Written as DNA, the CDR3 is TGTGCCAGCAGCTTAGGGTCTACAGGGGGTGTTTTGGCTGAAGCTTTCTTT. Translation: CASSLGSTGGVLAEAFF. The full variable domain, its missing parts supplied by reference TRBV7-9 and TRBJ1-1, is DTGVSQNPRHKITKRGQNVTFRCDPISEHNRLYWYRQTLGQGPEFLTYFQNEAQLEKSRLLSDRFSAERPKGSFSTLEIQRTEQGDSAMYLCASSLGSTGGVLAEAFFGQGTRLTVV.

V and J are TRBV14 and TRBJ2-7, with 8 bases lining up with TRBD1. Germline assignment: CDR1 SGHDN and CDR2 FVKESK. This CDR3 has 16 amino acids. J gave up 3 bases and V 1 base, and 8 bases lay outside the gene matches. The CDR3 sequence is CASSQGRTGCIYEQYF. Here the CDR3 DNA reads TGTGCCAGCAGCCAAGGCCGGACAGGGTGTATCTACGAGCAGTACTTC.